The 20 T cell receptor beta chains below all came from one sample that was sequenced in a study of early T cells in non-severe SARS-CoV-2 infection. TCRdb re-called the 5' RACE reads with MiXCR, one entry per CDR3 protein. The table has 84,000 or so distinct CDR3 sequences, roughly an eighth seen once. Sequenced input: whole blood. All receptors come from an adult who was a healthcare worker with PCR-confirmed SARS-CoV-2 infection or an uninfected control (not recorded which).

This clonotype was found many times. This sequence joins TRBV3-1 and TRBJ2-5; maybe TRBD2 (5 bases). Deletions cut 6 bases from V and 1 base from J, with 21 bases between. The CDR3 loop spans 17 amino acids. CDR1 and CDR2 from the germline V gene are LGHDT and YNNKEL (reference sequence). CDR3 DNA sequence: TGTGCCAGCAGGGACCTTACCAGTATACGGGGCCAAGAGACCCAGTACTTC. It encodes CASRDLTSIRGQETQYF.

The DNA for the CDR3 is TGTGCCAGCAGCCCGCAACTAGCGGGGAACACAGATACGCAGTATTTT. Protein sequence: CASSPQLAGNTDTQYF. The chain links TRBV11-2 to TRBJ2-3, with 10 bases lining up with TRBD2. The length of the CDR3 is 16 residues. Germline trimming cut 5 bases from V and 2 bases from J; bases unmatched to any gene: 7. CDR1 SGHAT and CDR2 FQNNGV come from the germline V gene.

To note about this clonotype: A junction end diverges from the germline sequence, so it may reflect a read error. The V gene is TRBV28, the J gene TRBJ2-2; 8 bases align to TRBD2. Germline V gene data show CDR1 as MDHEN and CDR2 as SYDVKM. The CDR3 runs 13 residues. The DNA for the CDR3 is TGTGTCAGCAGTCCCGGGGGGGCCGGGGAGCTGTTTTTT. Protein sequence: CVSSPGGAGELFF.

The chain is built from TRBV9 and TRBJ2-6; TRBD2 matches at 10 bases. The CDR3 runs to 19 residues. J was trimmed by 0 bases and V by 4 bases; bases with no gene match: 10. Germline V CDR1 and CDR2: SGDLS, YYNGEE. CDR3: CASSKRTSGSGSGANVLTF. The CDR3 nucleotides read TGTGCCAGCAGCAAGCGGACTAGCGGAAGTGGCTCTGGGGCCAACGTCCTGACTTTC.

V and J are TRBV11-2 and TRBJ1-1; D is unresolved. The CDR3 loop spans 15 amino acids. V was trimmed by 3 bases and J by 1 base, leaving 12 bases between them. Per germline, CDR1 SGHAT and CDR2 FQNNGV. CDR3: CASSFAAQKNTEAFF. The CDR3 bases are TGTGCCAGCAGCTTCGCCGCGCAGAAGAACACTGAAGCTTTCTTT.

The chain couples TRBV30 to TRBJ1-6; the D is unclear. This CDR3 spans 15 amino acids. The germline gives CDR1 GTSNPN, CDR2 SVGIG (reference sequence). V was trimmed by 0 bases and J by 5 bases, leaving 11 bases between them. CDR3 residues: CAWSVGARNNSPLHF. CDR3 nucleotide sequence: TGTGCCTGGAGTGTAGGCGCCAGAAATAATTCACCCCTCCACTTT.

The genes are TRBV28 and TRBJ2-1; the D gene could be TRBD1 or TRBD2 (7 bases each). This CDR3 contains 19 residues. In germline, CDR1 is MDHEN, CDR2 SYDVKM. V lost 1 base and J lost 2, with 21 bases in between. The CDR3 sequence: CASSLSKATGRGPYNEQFF. The DNA of the CDR3 is TGTGCCAGCAGTTTATCCAAAGCAACAGGGAGGGGGCCCTACAATGAGCAGTTCTTC.

This clonotype occurred many times. The chain uses TRBV20-1 and TRBJ1-1; D perhaps matches TRBD1 (5 bases). In germline, CDR1 is DFQATT, CDR2 SNEGSKA (reference sequence). CDR3 length: 14 residues. V was cut by 4 bases and J by 0 bases, with 12 bases left in between. CDR3 sequence (DNA): TGCAGTGCTACGGGGACTTCCATGAACACTGAAGCTTTCTTT. This gives the protein CSATGTSMNTEAFF.

This chain joins TRBV20-1 and TRBJ1-6; weak D call: TRBD1 (5 bases). Per the germline V gene, CDR1 is DFQATT and CDR2 is SNEGSKA (reference sequence). Trimming took 6 bases from V and 10 from J, leaving 16 bases between them. The CDR3 extends over 13 amino acids. CDR3 residues: CSASFPGRSPLHF. The DNA for the CDR3 is TGCAGTGCCAGCTTCCCAGGGCGGTCACCCCTCCACTTT.

This clonotype was counted between two and nine times. J is TRBJ1-2 and V is TRBV6-5; 10 bases are a match to TRBD1. Germline V gene lookup returns CDR1 MNHEY and CDR2 SVGAGI. The length of the CDR3 is 15 residues. V shed 2 bases and J 4 bases; nucleotides not matched to a gene: 4. CDR3: CASSYRDRGFYGYTF. Written as DNA, the CDR3 is TGTGCCAGCAGTTACCGGGACAGGGGATTCTATGGCTACACCTTC.

This clonotype was seen a handful of times. The CDR3 is CASSYLTQPAVYNEQFF. The CDR3 bases are TGTGCCAGCAGTTACTTAACCCAGCCAGCCGTTTACAATGAGCAGTTCTTC. The J gene is TRBJ2-1, the V gene TRBV6-6; D remains unclear. V lost 1 base and J lost 4, with 17 bases in between. The germline CDR1 and CDR2 sequences are MNHNY and SVGAGI (reference sequence). This CDR3 is built from 17 residues.

The chain uses TRBV5-5 and TRBJ2-5; D perhaps matches TRBD1 (7 bases). The CDR3 covers 14 residues. The V end was cut by 4 bases, the J end by 5 bases, with 15 bases between. Per germline, CDR1 SGHKS and CDR2 YYEKEE (reference sequence). The CDR3 DNA sequence: TGTGCCAGCAGCCCTCTGACAGGGAGGGAGACCCAGTACTTC. It specifies CASSPLTGRETQYF.

The chain recombines TRBV3-1 with TRBJ1-6; the match to TRBD1 covers 8 bases. Per germline, CDR1 LGHDT and CDR2 YNNKEL (reference sequence). With 5 bases clipped from V and 6 bases from J, the junction kept 3 bases outside the gene matches. The CDR3 consists of 14 residues. The CDR3: CASSATGGNSPLHF. The CDR3 DNA sequence: TGTGCCAGCAGCGCAACAGGGGGTAATTCACCCCTCCACTTT.

The chain uses TRBV21-1 and TRBJ2-5; TRBD1, the D gene given by the table, was not confirmed from the DNA. TRBV21-1 is shown as a pseudogene. CDR3 length: 16 residues. CDR3 residues: CASSLYQGTWPGAQYF. DNA of the CDR3: TGTGCCAGCAGCCTCTACCAGGGGACCTGGCCGGGGGCCCAGTACTTC.

This clonotype has more than one count but fewer than ten. The CDR3: CASSGGQTSYNEQFF. CDR3 coding DNA: TGTGCCAGCAGCGGGGGACAGACCTCCTACAATGAGCAGTTCTTC. The chain carries TRBV9 and TRBJ2-1, with 7 bases that match TRBD1. The CDR3 contains 15 residues. Per the germline V gene, CDR1 is SGDLS and CDR2 is YYNGEE. Germline trimming cut 3 bases from V and 0 bases from J; bases unmatched to any gene: 3.

The table lists this clonotype with a few counts. J is TRBJ2-3 and V is TRBV5-1; 7 bases align to TRBD2. From germline, CDR1 is SGHRS and CDR2 YFSETQ. The CDR3 length is 16 residues. The V and J ends lost 4 bases and 4 bases, in that order; junction bases with no gene match: 12. CDR3 sequence reads: CASSPGSGGSPDTQYF. The CDR3 DNA reads as TGCGCCAGCAGCCCCGGGTCGGGGGGAAGCCCAGATACGCAGTATTTT.

The chain couples TRBV21-1 to TRBJ2-7; the table's D call, TRBD2, was not checked against the DNA. TRBV21-1 is classified as a pseudogene. This CDR3 contains 16 residues. For the CDR3, the DNA is TGTGCCAGCAGCAAAGGCTGCGCGGGGTTGTTCTACGAGCAGTACTTC. Translated: CASSKGCAGLFYEQYF.

The genes are TRBV3-1 and TRBJ2-6; D remains unclear. The V gene lost 4 bases and the J gene lost 4 bases, with 8 bases spanning the gap. The CDR3 loop spans 14 amino acids. Germline CDR1 and CDR2: LGHDT and YNNKEL (reference sequence). Here the CDR3 reads CASSPTQGANVLTF. For the CDR3, the DNA is TGTGCCAGCAGCCCCACTCAAGGGGCCAACGTCCTGACTTTC. Looking up the rest from reference TRBV3-1 and TRBJ2-6 gives the full variable domain: DTAVSQTPKYLVTQMGNDKSIKCEQNLGHDTMYWYKQDSKKFLKIMFSYNNKELIINETVPNRFSPKSPDKAHLNLHINSLELGDSAVYFCASSPTQGANVLTFGAGSRLTVL.

There are a few counts of this clonotype. This sequence joins TRBV9 and TRBJ2-3, with 16 positions matching TRBD2. J lost 4 bases, V lost 4 bases, and 9 bases had no gene match. The germline CDR1 and CDR2 sequences are SGDLS and YYNGEE. The CDR3 has 18 amino acids. The CDR3 bases are TGTGCCAGCAGCCCCGGGACTAGCGGGGGGGCCACGGCAGATACGCAGTATTTT. Its protein is CASSPGTSGGATADTQYF.

This clonotype was counted only a few times. The chain recombines TRBV28 with TRBJ2-6; perhaps TRBD2 as D (6 bases). Germline CDR1 and CDR2: MDHEN and SYDVKM. Deletions cut 5 bases from V and 0 bases from J, with 20 bases between. This CDR3 is 19 amino acids long. The chain's CDR3 is CASSPQEPGLRSGANVLTF. In DNA, the CDR3 is TGTGCCAGCAGTCCCCAGGAGCCGGGACTCCGCTCTGGGGCCAACGTCCTGACTTTC.